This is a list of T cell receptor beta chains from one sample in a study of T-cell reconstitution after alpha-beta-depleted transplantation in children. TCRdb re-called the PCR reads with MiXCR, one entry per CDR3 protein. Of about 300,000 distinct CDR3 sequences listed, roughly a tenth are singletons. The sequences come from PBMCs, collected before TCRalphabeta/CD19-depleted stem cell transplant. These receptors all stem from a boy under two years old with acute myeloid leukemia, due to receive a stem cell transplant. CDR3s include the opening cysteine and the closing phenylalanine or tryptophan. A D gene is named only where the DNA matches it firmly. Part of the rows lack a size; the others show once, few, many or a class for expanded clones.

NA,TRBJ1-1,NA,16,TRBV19,TGTGCCAGTAGTATAGAGGAAAACGTTTTGAACACTGAAGCTTTCTTT,CASSIEENVLNTEAFF
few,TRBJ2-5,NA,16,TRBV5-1,TGCGCCAGCAGCTTGGGGACGCTCAGACACCAAGAGACCCAGTACTTC,CASSLGTLRHQETQYF
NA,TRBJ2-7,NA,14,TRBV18,TGTGCCAGCTCACCACAGGACAGCCCCTACGAGCAGTACTTC,CASSPQDSPYEQYF
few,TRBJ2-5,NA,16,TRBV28,TGTGCCAGCACCACCCCAATGGACAGCAAACAAGAGACCCAGTACTTC,CASTTPMDSKQETQYF
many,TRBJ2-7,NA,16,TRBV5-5,TGTGCCAGCAGCCGCTCAGGGTACGGGCCTACCTACGAGCAGTACTTC,CASSRSGYGPTYEQYF
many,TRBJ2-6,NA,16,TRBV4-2,TGTGCCAGCAGCCAAGATGCCATATCTGGGGCCAACGTCCTGACTTTC,CASSQDAISGANVLTF
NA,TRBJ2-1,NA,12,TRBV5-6,TGTGCCAACAGCTTGGCTAGCAATGAGCAGTTCTTC,CANSLASNEQFF
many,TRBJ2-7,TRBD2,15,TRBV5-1,TGCGCCAGCAGCTGGGGACTAGCGGGAACCTACGAGCAGTACTTC,CASSWGLAGTYEQYF
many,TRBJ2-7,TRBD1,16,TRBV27,TGTGCCAGCAGTTCCTCCGGGACAGGGGGCGCCTACGAGCAGTACTTC,CASSSSGTGGAYEQYF
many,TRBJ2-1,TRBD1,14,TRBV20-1,TGCAGTGCTAGGAGGCAGGGGGCATGGAATGAGCAGTTCTTC,CSARRQGAWNEQFF